A selection of T cell receptor beta chains follows, all from one sample in a study of blood T cell repertoires in COVID-19. Profiling relied on immunoSEQ multiplex PCR, and the TCRdb table lists in-frame clones only, not all of them. The sample has approximately 180,000 clones; 89% are singletons. The material sequenced was PBMCs or T cells enriched from blood (not recorded which). The source of these receptors is a woman in her thirties or forties with acute COVID-19. CDR3s include the opening cysteine and the closing phenylalanine or tryptophan. The D gene is left open where the match is weak. Clone size is not always given. Where it is, it says once, few, many or a class for expanded clones.

J gene | clone size | D gene | V gene | CDR3 protein | CDR3 DNA
TRBJ1-6 | . | . | TRBV5-5 | CASSFGAGGDRPLHF | TGTGCCAGCAGCTTTGGGGCGGGGGGCGATCGGCCCCTCCACTTT
TRBJ1-1 | . | TRBD1 | TRBV28 | CASRGAGGTEAFF | TGTGCCAGCAGGGGTGCAGGGGGCACTGAAGCTTTCTTT
TRBJ1-2 | . | TRBD1 | TRBV6-5 | CASRSQGDGYTF | TGTGCCAGCAGGTCACAGGGGGATGGCTACACCTTC
TRBJ2-3 | . | . | TRBV30 | CAWSQQSDTQYF | TGTGCCTGGAGTCAACAATCAGATACGCAGTATTTT
TRBJ2-2 | . | . | TRBV19 | CASRQRNTGELFF | TGTGCCAGTAGGCAGCGGAACACCGGGGAGCTGTTTTTT
TRBJ1-4 | . | . | TRBV7-9 | CASSGDGPTYEKLFF | TGTGCCAGCAGCGGAGACGGTCCGACTTATGAAAAACTGTTTTTT
TRBJ2-2 | . | . | TRBV5-4 | CASSLARGIGELFF | TGTGCCAGCAGCTTGGCCAGGGGAATCGGGGAGCTGTTTTTT
TRBJ1-1 | . | . | TRBV3-1/TRBV3-2 | CASSQFTGTNLGAFF | TGTGCCAGCAGCCAATTTACAGGGACTAATCTGGGAGCTTTCTTT
TRBJ2-2 | . | TRBD1 | TRBV24-1 | CATSRTGTNGELFF | TGTGCCACCAGCAGGACAGGGACGAACGGGGAGCTGTTTTTT
TRBJ1-3 | . | . | TRBV2 | CASRAADRFSSGNTIYF | TGTGCCAGCAGGGCGGCCGACAGGTTCAGCTCTGGAAACACCATATATTTT
TRBJ2-1 | once | TRBD2 | TRBV12-5 | CASGIWGLAGGPRHEQFF | TGTGCTAGTGGTATTTGGGGACTAGCGGGAGGGCCAAGGCATGAGCAGTTCTTC
TRBJ1-2 | . | . | TRBV7-9 | CASSATSGTLIYGYTF | TGTGCCAGCAGCGCCACTTCCGGGACACTGATCTATGGCTACACCTTC
TRBJ1-2 | . | . | TRBV6-4 | CASSDSVDKGYTF | TGTGCCAGCAGTGACTCTGTGGACAAGGGCTACACCTTC
TRBJ2-3 | . | . | TRBV7-2 | CASSFDRMRTDTQYF | TGTGCCAGCAGCTTCGACAGGATGAGGACAGATACGCAGTATTTT
TRBJ2-2 | . | TRBD2 | TRBV7-3 | CASSALMSGGTGELFF | TGTGCCAGCTCCGCCTTAATGAGCGGGGGCACCGGGGAGCTGTTTTTT
TRBJ2-6 | once | . | TRBV5-1 | CASSPGVSGANVLTF | TGCGCCAGCAGCCCCGGGGTATCTGGGGCCAACGTCCTGACTTTC
TRBJ2-7 | . | TRBD1 | TRBV6-2/TRBV6-3 | CASSSAGQGYEQYF | TGTGCCAGCAGTTCGGCGGGACAGGGCTACGAGCAGTACTTC
TRBJ2-2 | once | . | TRBV9 | CASSVGLAPNTGELFF | TGTGCCAGCAGCGTAGGGCTAGCCCCGAACACCGGGGAGCTGTTTTTT
TRBJ1-5 | . | . | TRBV28 | CASNNPSRGLKPQHF | TGTGCCAGCAACAACCCTTCCAGGGGTTTGAAGCCCCAGCATTTT
TRBJ2-6 | . | . | TRBV9 | CASSEGQVPSGANVLTF | TGTGCCAGCAGCGAGGGGCAGGTACCTTCTGGGGCCAACGTCCTGACTTTC
TRBJ2-3 | . | TRBD1 | TRBV5-1 | CASSSRQGPSYTQYF | TGCGCCAGCAGCTCGAGACAGGGGCCTTCCTATACGCAGTATTTT
TRBJ1-3 | few | . | TRBV7-6 | CASSLPQGTGNTIYF | TGTGCCAGCAGCTTACCACAGGGAACTGGAAACACCATATATTTT
TRBJ2-1 | . | TRBD2 | TRBV7-2 | CASSLRSSGRDSYNEQFF | TGTGCCAGCAGCTTAAGGTCTAGCGGGAGGGATTCCTACAATGAGCAGTTCTTC
TRBJ2-2 | . | . | TRBV7-2 | CASSLVVTNTGELFF | TGTGCCAGCAGCTTAGTTGTGACAAACACCGGGGAGCTGTTTTTT
TRBJ1-2 | few | . | TRBV28 | CASSLNYNYGYTF | TGTGCCAGCAGTTTGAACTATAACTATGGCTACACCTTC
TRBJ2-1 | . | TRBD2 | TRBV5-1 | CASSLIAGGPYNEQFF | TGCGCCAGCAGCTTAATAGCGGGAGGGCCCTACAATGAGCAGTTCTTC
TRBJ2-7 | . | . | TRBV19 | CASGPQAVPQYEQYF | TGTGCCAGTGGCCCCCAAGCGGTGCCTCAATACGAGCAGTACTTC
TRBJ2-3 | . | . | TRBV30 | CAWMASTDTQYF | TGTGCCTGGATGGCTTCCACAGATACGCAGTATTTT
TRBJ1-5 | . | . | TRBV28 | CASNDLAYSNQPQHF | TGTGCCAGCAACGATCTAGCGTATAGCAATCAGCCCCAGCATTTT
TRBJ2-1 | . | TRBD1 | TRBV2 | CASTARDRAYNEQFF | TGTGCCAGCACTGCCCGGGACAGGGCTTACAATGAGCAGTTCTTC
TRBJ1-6 | . | TRBD1 | TRBV5-8 | CASPTGGLSPLHF | TGTGCCAGCCCGACAGGGGGCTTGTCACCCCTCCACTTT
TRBJ1-6 | . | TRBD1 | TRBV5-6 | CASSLSGLTGRNSPLHF | TGTGCCAGCAGCTTGAGCGGGCTGACAGGGCGCAATTCACCCCTCCACTTT
TRBJ1-1 | few | TRBD1 | TRBV12-5 | CASGTGDTEAFF | TGTGCTAGTGGCACAGGGGACACTGAAGCTTTCTTT
TRBJ1-3 | once | . | TRBV13 | CASSTDSSGNTIYF | TGTGCCAGCAGCACGGACAGCTCTGGAAACACCATATATTTT
TRBJ2-2 | once | TRBD2 | TRBV14 | CASSRGRLAGGVGELFF | TGTGCCAGCAGCCGAGGGCGGCTAGCGGGAGGTGTCGGGGAGCTGTTTTTT
TRBJ2-5 | . | . | TRBV7-2 | CASSLALGVQETQYF | TGTGCCAGCAGCCTCGCTCTAGGGGTCCAAGAGACCCAGTACTTC
TRBJ2-2 | once | TRBD2 | TRBV7-8 | CASSLFSGGTNTGELFF | TGTGCCAGCAGCTTATTTAGCGGGGGGACTAACACCGGGGAGCTGTTTTTT
TRBJ1-1 | . | . | TRBV3-1/TRBV3-2 | CASSRRGDMNTEAFF | TGTGCCAGCAGTCGCCGAGGGGACATGAACACTGAAGCTTTCTTT
TRBJ2-1 | . | TRBD2 | TRBV6-2/TRBV6-3 | CASSPGRLAGVRNEQFF | TGTGCCAGCAGCCCCGGGCGACTAGCGGGAGTTCGAAATGAGCAGTTCTTC
TRBJ2-3 | once | . | TRBV19 | CASSPAGETQYF | TGTGCCAGTAGTCCCGCAGGTGAGACGCAGTATTTT
TRBJ2-3 | . | . | TRBV7-9 | CASSLGGRGDTQYF | TGTGCCAGCAGCCTCGGGGGTCGGGGAGATACGCAGTATTTT
TRBJ1-1 | . | . | TRBV5-1 | CASSREGGHTEAFF | TGCGCCAGCAGTAGGGAAGGGGGACACACTGAAGCTTTCTTT
TRBJ2-1 | . | TRBD1 | TRBV30 | CAWSPGQLYNEQFF | TGTGCCTGGAGTCCGGGACAGTTATACAATGAGCAGTTCTTC
TRBJ2-7 | . | . | TRBV5-1 | CASSLDTFYEQYF | TGCGCCAGCAGCTTGGACACCTTCTACGAGCAGTACTTC
TRBJ1-5 | . | TRBD1 | TRBV6-2/TRBV6-3 | CASSRDSRNQPQHF | TGTGCCAGCAGTCGGGACAGCCGCAATCAGCCCCAGCATTTT
TRBJ2-5 | . | TRBD1 | TRBV12-3/TRBV12-4 | CASSRGRETQYF | TGTGCCAGCAGCAGGGGGCGCGAGACCCAGTACTTC
TRBJ2-3 | once | . | TRBV10-3 | CAISEPRLDWDTDTQYF | TGTGCCATCAGTGAGCCCCGACTAGATTGGGACACAGATACGCAGTATTTT
TRBJ2-3 | . | TRBD2 | TRBV9 | CASSPERGLAPEDTQYF | TGTGCCAGCAGCCCAGAAAGGGGACTAGCACCCGAAGATACGCAGTATTTT
TRBJ1-2 | . | TRBD1 | TRBV7-2 | CASSSDRVLGYTF | TGTGCCAGCAGCTCAGACAGGGTACTCGGCTACACCTTC
TRBJ2-7 | . | . | TRBV14 | CASSQSAGGYEQYF | TGTGCCAGCAGCCAGTCGGCAGGGGGGTACGAGCAGTACTTC
TRBJ2-7 | few | TRBD2 | TRBV2 | CASSVSGSGELSDEQYF | TGTGCCAGCAGTGTATCGGGTAGCGGGGAGCTTTCCGACGAGCAGTACTTC
TRBJ2-2 | . | TRBD2 | TRBV6-6 | CASRHTSGDTGELFF | TGTGCCAGCAGACACACTAGCGGGGACACCGGGGAGCTGTTTTTT
TRBJ1-1 | . | . | TRBV12-3/TRBV12-4 | CASSLGLARAFF | TGTGCCAGCAGTTTGGGGCTGGCGCGAGCTTTCTTT
TRBJ1-1 | . | TRBD1 | TRBV30 | CAWSQTGDTEAFF | TGTGCCTGGAGTCAGACAGGGGACACTGAAGCTTTCTTT